Below, 10 T cell receptor beta chains from the same sample are listed, as sequenced in a study of blood T cell repertoires in COVID-19. Assay used: immunoSEQ multiplex PCR; TCRdb lists only in-frame clones, some missing. The sample lists about 300,000 clones, roughly 91% seen once, with about 4.6% in the top ten. The sample consisted of peripheral blood. The origin of the receptors is a man between 35 and 55 years old with acute or convalescent COVID-19.

The chain couples TRBV6-1 to TRBJ1-4; TRBD1 matches at 7 bases. Trimming cost V 2 bases and J 4 bases; bases outside gene matches: 10. Germline V gene sequence: CDR1 MNHNS, CDR2 SASEGT. CDR3 size: 17 residues. CDR3 loop: CASSESRGQLGNEKLFF. CDR3 in DNA: TGTGCCAGCAGTGAATCGAGGGGACAGCTGGGTAATGAAAAACTGTTTTTT.

The V gene is TRBV19, the J gene TRBJ1-5, with 9 bases matching TRBD1. Trimming took 3 bases from V and 9 from J; bases not matched to a gene: 6. This CDR3 is built from 14 residues. Germline CDR1 reads LNHDA; CDR2 reads SQIVND (reference sequence). The CDR3: CASSITGGRRPQHF. The CDR3 coding sequence is TGTGCCAGTAGTATCACAGGGGGCCGTCGGCCCCAGCATTTT.

The V gene is TRBV2, the J gene TRBJ1-5, with D tentatively TRBD1 (5 bases). The CDR3 consists of 13 residues. Per germline, CDR1 SNHLY and CDR2 FYNNEI. The germline V and J ends were trimmed by 7 bases and 3 bases, with 10 bases remaining between them. CDR3 in amino acids: CASNKDNNQPQHF. The CDR3 coding sequence is TGTGCCAGCAACAAGGACAACAATCAGCCCCAGCATTTT.

This chain joins TRBV6-5 and TRBJ1-2; 8 bases align to TRBD1. Germline values: CDR1 MNHEY, CDR2 SVGAGI. The CDR3 covers 14 residues. Trimming took 6 bases from V and 3 from J; bases not matched to a gene: 6. The CDR3 here is CASSKVDRDYGYTF. DNA of the CDR3: TGTGCCAGCAGCAAAGTGGACAGGGACTATGGCTACACCTTC.

In DNA, the CDR3 is TGTGCCAGCAGCTCCTGGGGACAGGGCTACGAGCAGTACTTC. The encoded protein is CASSSWGQGYEQYF. J is TRBJ2-7 and V is TRBV11-3; 9 bases are a match to TRBD1. CDR3 size: 14 residues. The germline CDR1 and CDR2 sequences are SGHNT and YENEEA. V dropped 4 bases and J dropped 3; count of bases not matched to a gene: 4.

This CDR3 reads CASRRQGFREKLFF. The CDR3 DNA sequence: TGTGCCAGCAGGAGACAGGGGTTTCGCGAAAAACTGTTTTTT. The chain has TRBV5-8 and TRBJ1-4; 8 bases match TRBD1. V was pared by 5 bases and J by 8 bases, with 8 bases of the junction left unmatched. The length of the CDR3 is 14 residues. Per germline, CDR1 SGHTS and CDR2 YDEGEE.

This chain links TRBV5-1 with TRBJ1-6, with TRBD1 identical over 9 bases. Per germline, CDR1 SGHRS and CDR2 YFSETQ. This CDR3 contains 15 residues. Trimming at V came to 6 bases and at J to 9 bases, leaving 10 bases not matched to a gene. Here the CDR3 reads CASKIDGTGSSPLHF. DNA for the CDR3: TGCGCCAGCAAGATCGACGGGACAGGGAGTTCACCCCTCCACTTT.

This chain connects TRBV21-1 to TRBJ2-1; TRBD1, the table's D call, was not compared with the DNA. TRBV21-1 corresponds to a pseudogene. CDR3 size: 16 residues. The CDR3 nucleotides read TGTGCCAGCAGCACCCGAGGACAGGGAACGGGCAATGAGCAGTTCTTC. Translated, it gives CASSTRGQGTGNEQFF.

The J gene is TRBJ2-1, the V gene TRBV7-9, with D perhaps TRBD1 (6 bases). The CDR3 spans 12 residues. Germline V gives CDR1 SEHNR, CDR2 FQNEAQ (reference sequence). Trimming shortened V by 6 bases and J by 7 bases, and 10 bases separated the two germline ends. CDR3 in amino acids: CASRPTGNEQFF. Here the CDR3 DNA reads TGTGCCAGCAGGCCCACAGGGAATGAGCAGTTCTTC.

V and J are TRBV6-4 and TRBJ1-2; tentatively, D is TRBD1 (6 bases). This CDR3 region has 13 residues. Germline loops: CDR1 MRHNA, CDR2 SNTAGT. V was shortened by 6 bases and J by 6 bases, with 14 bases between the two germline ends. The CDR3 bases are TGTGCCAGCAGGAAAGAACAGGGACATGGCTACACCTTC. Translating gives CASRKEQGHGYTF.